The 26 T cell receptor beta chains listed next were all sequenced from one sample in a study of long-term antiretroviral therapy in people with HIV. The authors ran the immunoSEQ assay, v3.0, at survey level. The data were produced by immunoSEQ multiplex PCR, yet TCRdb's version contains in-frame clones alone and is incomplete. The table has over 15,000 clones, around 76% seen once. The source was unsorted PBMCs, collected 0.5 years before starting antiretroviral therapy. All receptors come from a woman between 50 and 59 years old with HIV.

DNA for the CDR3: TGCGCCAGCAGCTTGTCGGAAAGACAGCAGTTCTTC. This codes for CASSLSERQQFF. The chain is built from TRBV5-1 and TRBJ2-1, with unresolved D. Trimming removed 1 base from V and 11 bases from J, with 10 bases in between. CDR1 is SGHRS and CDR2 is YFSETQ in the germline V gene. The CDR3 contains 12 residues. Using reference TRBV5-1 and TRBJ2-1 for the parts outside the CDR3, the full variable domain is KAGVTQTPRYLIKTRGQQVTLSCSPISGHRSVSWYQQTPGQGLQFLFEYFSETQRNKGNFPGRFSGRQFSNSRSEMNVSTLELGDSALYLCASSLSERQQFFGPGTRLTVL.

The genes are TRBV29-1 and TRBJ2-1, with 7 nucleotides matching TRBD1. V shed 5 bases and J 3 bases; nucleotides not matched to a gene: 1. Germline V gene data show CDR1 as SQVTM and CDR2 as ANQGSEA. The CDR3 has 12 amino acids. This chain's CDR3 is CSVYRGYNEQFF. CDR3 sequence (DNA): TGCAGCGTTTACAGGGGCTACAATGAGCAGTTCTTC.

The chain employs TRBV6-5 and TRBJ1-4; maybe TRBD1 (5 bases). Trimming pared 7 bases from V and 8 bases from J, leaving 20 bases between. CDR1 is MNHEY and CDR2 is SVGAGI in the germline V gene. The CDR3 totals 15 residues. The CDR3 nucleotides read TGTGCCAGCAAGGGGTCCGGGGCGGGGGAGGAAAAACTGTTTTTT. Its protein product is CASKGSGAGEEKLFF.

V is TRBV27 and J is TRBJ2-6; 12 bases map to TRBD2. CDR1 and CDR2 from the germline V gene are MNHEY and SMNVEV (reference sequence). The CDR3 sequence is 17 residues long. V lost 7 bases to trimming and J lost 4 bases; unmatched junction nucleotides: 8. The CDR3 protein is CASTGLAGSSGANVLTF. The CDR3 bases are TGTGCCAGCACGGGACTAGCGGGCTCTTCCGGGGCCAACGTCCTGACTTTC. The variable domain in full, with the rest retrieved from reference TRBV27 and TRBJ2-6, is EAQVTQNPRYLITVTGKKLTVTCSQNMNHEYMSWYRQDPGLGLRQIYYSMNVEVTDKGDVPEGYKVSRKEKRNFPLILESPSPNQTSLYFCASTGLAGSSGANVLTFGAGSRLTVL.

The chain combines TRBV14 with TRBJ1-1, with no clear D. The V end lost 1 base, the J end lost 0 bases, and 9 bases lay between the germline ends. There are 15 residues in the CDR3. The germline gives CDR1 SGHDN, CDR2 FVKESK. DNA of the CDR3: TGTGCCAGCAGCCAAGTAAGAGGCGTGAACACTGAAGCTTTCTTT. As protein: CASSQVRGVNTEAFF.

This chain uses TRBV5-1 with TRBJ1-1; D not resolved. CDR1 and CDR2 (germline): SGHRS, YFSETQ. The V gene lost 4 bases and the J gene lost 6 bases, with 10 bases spanning the gap. The CDR3 is made up of 12 amino acids. This chain's CDR3 is CASSIWGAEAFF. The CDR3, as DNA: TGCGCCAGCAGCATATGGGGTGCTGAAGCTTTCTTT.

V usage is TRBV27 and J usage is TRBJ2-3; TRBD2 agrees at 9 bases. The V gene's germline CDR1 is MNHEY and CDR2 SMNVEV (reference sequence). There are 15 residues in the CDR3. V lost 5 bases and J lost 3; bases outside the gene matches: 6. DNA for the CDR3: TGTGCCAGCAGTCGGGGAGCGGGGGGAACAGATACGCAGTATTTT. Its protein product is CASSRGAGGTDTQYF.

The CDR3: CASSLGDGANVLTF. The CDR3 nucleotides read TGTGCCAGCAGCTTAGGAGATGGGGCCAACGTCCTGACTTTC. The V gene is TRBV7-9, the J gene TRBJ2-6, with no clear D. Trimming cost V 1 base and J 3 bases, with 4 bases left between them. The CDR3 runs to 14 residues. Per germline, CDR1 SEHNR and CDR2 FQNEAQ (reference sequence).

The gene calls are TRBV30 and TRBJ1-1; possibly TRBD1 for D (5 bases). The CDR3 consists of 12 residues. Germline V lookup: CDR1 GTSNPN, CDR2 SVGIG (reference sequence). V was cut by 8 bases and J by 2 bases, with 12 bases left in between. CDR3 sequence: CAGIQENTEAFF. In DNA form, the CDR3 reads TGTGCCGGAATACAGGAAAACACTGAAGCTTTCTTT. Drawing the rest from reference TRBV30 and TRBJ1-1, the complete variable domain is SQTIHQWPATLVQPVGSPLSLECTVEGTSNPNLYWYRQAAGRGLQLLFYSVGIGQISSEVPQNLSASRPQDRQFILSSKKLLLSDSGFYLCAGIQENTEAFFGQGTRLTVV.

This chain connects TRBV4-1 to TRBJ1-1, with 9 bases aligning to TRBD1. Germline CDR1 and CDR2: MGHRA and YSYEKL. The CDR3 contains 13 residues. Unmatched junction bases numbered 4, after V lost 10 bases and J lost 1 base. The chain's CDR3 is CATTGQGNTEAFF. The CDR3 DNA reads TGCGCCACAACGGGACAGGGGAACACTGAAGCTTTCTTT.

This clone appeared a few times. This chain joins TRBV9 and TRBJ1-4, with D possibly matching TRBD1 (6 bases). Trimming removed 4 bases at V and 8 bases at J, with 18 bases between. The CDR3 length is 15 residues. The germline gives CDR1 SGDLS, CDR2 YYNGEE. Here the CDR3 DNA reads TGTGCCAGCAGCATTAGTACAGGGAGAAGCGAAAAACTGTTTTTT. Amino acids: CASSISTGRSEKLFF.

This chain joins TRBV7-9 and TRBJ2-3; 8 nucleotides align to TRBD2. Losses at the gene ends were 6 bases for V and 1 base for J; bases not matched to a gene: 6. The CDR3 totals 15 residues. The germline gives CDR1 SEHNR, CDR2 FQNEAQ (reference sequence). The CDR3 region is CASSAAAGGTDTQYF. The CDR3 coding sequence is TGTGCCAGCAGTGCCGCAGCGGGGGGCACAGATACGCAGTATTTT. Full variable domain (remainder filled in from reference TRBV7-9 and TRBJ2-3): DTGVSQNPRHKITKRGQNVTFRCDPISEHNRLYWYRQTLGQGPEFLTYFQNEAQLEKSRLLSDRFSAERPKGSFSTLEIQRTEQGDSAMYLCASSAAAGGTDTQYFGPGTRLTVL.

The chain recombines TRBV2 with TRBJ1-1; TRBD1 is a possible D gene (6 bases). Germline lookup yields CDR1 SNHLY and CDR2 FYNNEI. Trimming removed 6 bases at V and 0 bases at J, with 14 bases between. The CDR3 totals 15 residues. DNA for the CDR3: TGTGCCAGCAGCCCGGGACAAGCAATGAACACTGAAGCTTTCTTT. Translation: CASSPGQAMNTEAFF.

The chain combines TRBV11-3 with TRBJ2-3; TRBD2 aligns across 9 bases. The CDR3 runs to 16 residues. Germline values: CDR1 SGHNT, CDR2 YENEEA. Unmatched junction bases numbered 3, after V lost 2 bases and J lost 0 bases. DNA of the CDR3: TGTGCCAGCAGCTTACGGGCGGGGGGGAGCACAGATACGCAGTATTTT. Amino acid sequence: CASSLRAGGSTDTQYF.

This chain uses TRBV10-3 with TRBJ1-6; 7 bases match TRBD1. The V segment lost 2 bases and the J segment 7 bases; nucleotides outside the gene matches: 8. The length of the CDR3 is 16 residues. CDR1 is ENHRY, CDR2 SYGVKD, per germline. The CDR3 protein is CAISEGKGAGNSPLHF. CDR3 sequence (DNA): TGTGCCATCAGTGAGGGGAAGGGGGCCGGGAATTCACCCCTCCACTTT.

The chain is built from TRBV29-1 and TRBJ2-7; D perhaps matches TRBD1 (6 bases). V shed 0 bases and J shed 1 base, with 10 bases lying between them. The CDR3 length is 14 residues. Germline CDR1 SQVTM, CDR2 ANQGSEA. CDR3 sequence: CSVEEGARSYEQYF. The CDR3 DNA reads as TGCAGCGTTGAAGAGGGGGCGAGATCCTACGAGCAGTACTTC.

J is TRBJ1-1 and V is TRBV5-1; 10 bases map to TRBD1. J lost 4 bases, V lost 6 bases, and 6 bases had no gene match. Germline loops: CDR1 SGHRS, CDR2 YFSETQ. The CDR3 has 14 residues. As DNA, the CDR3 is TGCGCCAGCAAGGGACAGGGGACAATCACTGAAGCTTTCTTT. It specifies CASKGQGTITEAFF. Combining the CDR3 with reference TRBV5-1 and TRBJ1-1 gives the whole variable domain KAGVTQTPRYLIKTRGQQVTLSCSPISGHRSVSWYQQTPGQGLQFLFEYFSETQRNKGNFPGRFSGRQFSNSRSEMNVSTLELGDSALYLCASKGQGTITEAFFGQGTRLTVV.

The rearrangement joins TRBV19 to TRBJ1-1, with TRBD1 identical over 11 bases. This CDR3 region has 14 residues. Per the germline V gene, CDR1 is LNHDA and CDR2 is SQIVND (reference sequence). V trimming: 5 bases; J trimming: 5 bases; junction bases outside the gene matches: 4. The CDR3 DNA reads as TGTGCCAGTAGTGGACAGGGGGCGGGTACTGAAGCTTTCTTT. Translated: CASSGQGAGTEAFF.

The rearrangement uses TRBV30 and TRBJ2-5; D possibly corresponds to TRBD2 (7 bases). The V gene lost 4 bases and the J gene lost 7 bases, with 19 bases spanning the gap. Germline V gene data show CDR1 as GTSNPN and CDR2 as SVGIG (reference sequence). The CDR3 covers 14 residues. The CDR3 loop reads CAWNLKGGPATQYF. The CDR3 DNA follows: TGTGCCTGGAACCTCAAGGGGGGGCCGGCGACCCAGTACTTC.

V is TRBV7-9 and J is TRBJ1-4; 7 bases fit TRBD1. The trim removed 3 bases at V and 8 bases at J, leaving 6 bases unmatched. The CDR3 runs to 14 residues. The germline CDR1 and CDR2 sequences are SEHNR and FQNEAQ (reference sequence). CDR3: CASSLDRMVEKLFF. CDR3 nucleotides: TGTGCCAGCAGCTTGGACAGGATGGTGGAAAAACTGTTTTTT.

The gene calls are TRBV19 and TRBJ2-2; TRBD1 matches 7 bases. CDR1 is LNHDA, CDR2 SQIVND, per germline (reference sequence). Trimming cost V 1 base and J 6 bases; bases outside gene matches: 2. The CDR3 spans 14 residues. The CDR3 loop reads CASSIGQGAGELFF. The CDR3 DNA sequence: TGTGCCAGTAGTATAGGACAGGGCGCCGGGGAGCTGTTTTTT.

The chain recombines TRBV7-9 with TRBJ1-4; D is unclear. The CDR3 is 13 amino acids. The germline CDR1 and CDR2 sequences are SEHNR and FQNEAQ (reference sequence). The V end was cut by 3 bases, the J end by 8 bases, with 10 bases between. The CDR3 reads CASSFEPGEKLFF. CDR3 in DNA: TGTGCCAGCAGCTTTGAACCGGGAGAAAAACTGTTTTTT.

V is TRBV5-4 and J is TRBJ1-1; the D gene is possibly TRBD1 (5 bases). The V end lost 5 bases, the J end lost 0 bases, and 14 bases lay between the germline ends. From germline, CDR1 is SGHNT and CDR2 YYREEE (reference sequence). The CDR3 is 15 amino acids. The chain's CDR3 is CASRPSRAMNTEAFF. The CDR3 nucleotides read TGTGCCAGCAGGCCCAGCAGGGCCATGAACACTGAAGCTTTCTTT.

The chain carries TRBV19 and TRBJ1-3; D uncertain. CDR1 is LNHDA, CDR2 SQIVND, per germline (reference sequence). Deletions cut 7 bases from V and 0 bases from J, with 19 bases between. This CDR3 spans 17 amino acids. The CDR3: CASNSWAGDLSGNTIYF. Written as DNA, the CDR3 is TGTGCCAGTAATTCCTGGGCGGGCGATCTCTCTGGAAACACCATATATTTT.

The CDR3 sequence is CASRRGPERTIYF. The CDR3 region has the DNA TGTGCCAGCAGGAGGGGTCCGGAAAGAACCATATATTTT. This chain links TRBV9 with TRBJ1-3; perhaps TRBD1 as D (5 bases). Germline V gene data show CDR1 as SGDLS and CDR2 as YYNGEE. The CDR3 extends over 13 amino acids. V lost 5 bases, J lost 10 bases, and 16 bases lay in between.

CDR3: CASSEPFTDTQYF. The CDR3 DNA reads TGTGCCAGCAGTGAACCTTTCACAGATACGCAGTATTTT. The V and J genes are TRBV2 and TRBJ2-3, with D unresolved. The CDR3 sequence is 13 residues long. Germline V gene sequence: CDR1 SNHLY, CDR2 FYNNEI. V lost 2 bases and J lost 2, with 5 bases in between.